This T cell receptor (beta chain) was identified during a study of T cells in Graves' hyperthyroidism and ophthalmopathy. There were TCR beta CDR3 regions amplified from RNA transcripts. The primer set for the first-round RT-PCR of the TCR CDR3 was HTBI. TCRdb independently ran MiXCR on the multiplex PCR reads; one entry per CDR3 protein. The sample yields around 600,000 distinct CDR3 sequences, around 13% seen once. CDR1 is SGHTA, CDR2 FQGNSA, per germline. There are 15 residues in the CDR3. The V gene end was trimmed by 2 bases and the J gene end by 2 bases; junction bases not matched to a gene: 5. In its sample, this clonotype was seen many times.

The sample consisted of blood. The chain carries TRBV7-2 and TRBJ2-7; TRBD2 agrees at 8 bases. The clonotype comes from a woman aged 45-59 years with Graves' ophthalmopathy. The CDR3 here is CASSLYSAGAYEQYF. CDR3 coding DNA: TGTGCCAGCAGCTTATACTCAGCGGGAGCCTACGAGCAGTACTTC.